This T cell receptor (beta chain) was captured in a study of Ad26.COV2.S vaccination and SARS-CoV-2 variants (dated by TCRdb to about 2021). About the investigation overall: Donors in the vaccine arm were drawn from COV1001, a multicentre, randomized, double-blind, placebo-controlled phase I-IIa trial testing Ad26.COV2.S in healthy adults. Ad26.COV2.S was administered intramuscularly at 5 x 10^10 or 1 x 10^11 viral particles, either as a single shot or as two shots given 56 days apart. Investigators did not know the trial group allocation while performing experiments and assessing outcomes. Participants in the trial were split at random into five groups of five each, receiving low-dose or high-dose Ad26.COV2.S once or twice, or else placebo on both occasions. TCRbeta repertoire sequencing served as the tool for gauging how specific and how broad the SARS-CoV-2-reactive T cell receptors were following Ad26.COV2.S vaccination. The TCR-sequenced set comprised approximately 32 samples: some 20 Ad26.COV2.S vaccine recipients, 5 placebo recipients and 8 SARS-CoV-2 convalescent individuals. Study-level results and caveats: The study was not powered to compare responses between vaccine doses or regimens. After vaccination, spike-specific CD8+ and CD4+ T cell responses were reported to show substantial breadth. Compared with placebo recipients, Ad26.COV2.S recipients showed higher spike-specific TCR breadth (P = 0.0014). Vaccine and placebo recipients had similar non-spike TCR breadth, a finding consistent with the vaccine containing only spike. It was noted by the authors that total T cell responses may have been underestimated by the TCR breadth and depth analyses.

Sample treatment or condition, as interpreted from the label and publication: about 20 received Ad26.COV2.S at low or high dose, single or two shots; roughly five received placebo; per-sample allocation not given. For vaccine and placebo recipients, repertoires were sequenced using samples collected on day 63 after the first injection. Between 29 July and 7 August 2020, Cohort 1b enrolled 20 to 30 adults aged 18-55 years at one site in Boston, USA. Ad26.COV2.S consisted of a replication-incompetent adenovirus type 26 vector by which a prefusion-stabilized SARS-CoV-2 spike protein from the original Wuhan strain was expressed. The immunoSEQ Assay was the method used to sequence TCRbeta CDR3 regions. After extraction, genomic DNA underwent amplification by bias-controlled multiplex PCR, followed by high-throughput sequencing. The study's own analysis went as follows. To quantify the absolute abundance of every unique TCRbeta CDR3 region, sequences were collapsed and filtered. T cell fraction was estimated by normalizing TCRbeta template counts to usable DNA, which was measured by amplifying reference genes present in all nucleated cells. Repertoire TCRs were annotated as SARS-CoV-2-specific by exact matching of V gene, CDR3 amino acid sequence and J gene to a known reactive TCR set. The reference SARS-CoV-2 TCR set was obtained from MIRA and was filtered for enrichment in COVID-19-positive ImmuneCODE repertoires, whereby public or cross-reactive TCRs were removed. Using the MIRA antigens, annotated TCRs were further analysed by specific ORF or by position within an ORF. Breadth was defined as the number of annotated unique rearrangements divided by the total number of unique productive rearrangements, and depth was defined as the summed frequency of the annotated unique rearrangements. TCR breadth was compared between groups using two-sided Wilcoxon rank-sum tests. TCRdb took this table from immuneACCESS and kept in-frame rearrangements with V and J called. Such tables lack part of the clones; where checked against another copy, unresolved V genes explain under half of the gap, and the rest is unexplained. V and J calls and clone size follow that table, whereas D and trimming were derived from the DNA. The sample table shows around 300,000 clones, and 88% are seen once. 6.4% of the sample is taken by the ten largest.

Points on this clone: Which antigen it targets is not known. Within one base of it there is no much larger clone, and no base qualities were kept.

V drops 3 bases and J drops 4 bases, leaving 10 bases in between. Including cysteine and phenylalanine, the CDR3 has 14 amino acids. The entry retains the CDR3 DNA only, 42 bases that are in frame from base 1. CDR1 KGHSH and CDR2 LQKENI were looked up in the germline V gene. This clonotype was sampled from a person aged 18 to 59 who received the Ad26.COV2.S COVID-19 vaccine or a placebo. The chain is assembled from TRBV18 and TRBJ1-5; confidence is insufficient to name the D gene. This specimen consisted of peripheral blood, obtained in a trial of Ad26.COV2.S vaccine versus placebo. CDR3 loop: CASSPSGPNQPQHF. The DNA is as follows: TGTGCCAGCTCACCTTCCGGTCCTAATCAGCCCCAGCATTTT.